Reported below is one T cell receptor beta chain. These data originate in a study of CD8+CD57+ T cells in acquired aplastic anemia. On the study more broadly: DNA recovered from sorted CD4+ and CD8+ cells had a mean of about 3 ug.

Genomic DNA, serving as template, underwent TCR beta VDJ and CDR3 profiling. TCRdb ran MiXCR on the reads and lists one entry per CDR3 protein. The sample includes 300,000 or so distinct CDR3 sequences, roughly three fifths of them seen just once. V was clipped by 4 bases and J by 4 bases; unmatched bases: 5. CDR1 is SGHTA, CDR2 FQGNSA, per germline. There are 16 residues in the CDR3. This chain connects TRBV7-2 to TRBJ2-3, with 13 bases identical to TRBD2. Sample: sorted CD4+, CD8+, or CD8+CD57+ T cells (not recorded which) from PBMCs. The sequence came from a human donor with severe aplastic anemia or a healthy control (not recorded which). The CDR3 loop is CASSSGGLAGADTQYF. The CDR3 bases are TGTGCCAGCAGCTCAGGCGGACTAGCGGGAGCAGATACGCAGTATTTT.